What follows describes a single T cell receptor (beta chain). Its target is not known. The study ran its PCR with 60 Vbeta and 13 Jbeta primers. TCRdb's copy holds only in-frame clones and misses some; the assay was immunoSEQ multiplex PCR. The table includes 150,000 or so clones, around 82% detected once. This sample was taken from a study of cytomegalovirus exposure and HLA in healthy donors. Broader study findings: Across donors, presence/absence analyses took sequencing depth to be roughly uniform. In an earlier analysis, most TCR beta V segments were productive about 87% or about 30% of the time.

Germline V gene lookup returns CDR1 SGHTS and CDR2 YDEGEE. V trimming: 4 bases; J trimming: 2 bases; junction bases outside the gene matches: 5. The length of the CDR3 is 14 residues. This receptor was identified in a man aged 25-40 years in good health and CMV-seronegative. This chain uses TRBV5-8 with TRBJ2-7; 8 bases are shared with TRBD1. Material: PBMCs. The CDR3 reads CASSLRDRPYEQYF. The CDR3 nucleotides read TGTGCCAGCAGCCTCCGGGACAGGCCCTACGAGCAGTACTTC.